Listed below are T cell receptor beta chains from one sample, sequenced in a study of T cell responses to AZD1222 COVID-19 vaccine. Here immunoSEQ multiplex PCR was the method, and the copy in TCRdb shows in-frame clones only, minus some. The sample comprises 100,000 to 150,000 clones, about 88% of which are singletons, and 25% to 30% rests with the top ten. The sequenced sample was peripheral blood, obtained on day 0 of AZD1222 vaccination. All receptors come from an adult in good health. The CDR3 runs from the conserved cysteine through the conserved F or W. Fields, in order: V gene, clone size, J gene, CDR3 protein. Not all rows give a size; the values are once, few, many and, for expanded clones, a class.

TRBV29-1	-	TRBJ1-1	CSVVGQMNTEAFF
TRBV7-9	few	TRBJ2-2	CASKLTYTGELFF
TRBV5-1	-	TRBJ2-2	CASRSLAGVGPELFF
TRBV30	-	TRBJ1-4	CAGNGVATNEKLFF
TRBV2	once	TRBJ1-1	CASSKGVSLNTEAFF
TRBV7-2	-	TRBJ1-5	CASSLDRGHQPQHF
TRBV9	few	TRBJ1-1	CASSGWTGEAFF
TRBV19	once	TRBJ2-1	CASSIEGLAGAGGNEQFF
TRBV3-1/TRBV3-2	-	TRBJ1-2	CASSQDWQGEAFGYTF
TRBV6-5	-	TRBJ2-7	CASDPGRGYEQYF
TRBV4-1	-	TRBJ1-2	CASSQEKGPGYGYTF
TRBV7-2	once	TRBJ2-7	CASSLDLGDEQYF
TRBV19	-	TRBJ1-2	CASSISGGDYGYTF
TRBV28	-	TRBJ2-3	CASSLGTAPRGGAQYF
TRBV6-4	-	TRBJ2-5	CASSPSGTQETQYF
TRBV3-1/TRBV3-2	-	TRBJ1-5	CASSYSGNNQPQHF
TRBV3-1/TRBV3-2	-	TRBJ2-3	CASSQGTGDTDTQYF
TRBV24-1	-	TRBJ2-5	CATSDAGAQYF
TRBV7-9	few	TRBJ1-2	CASSQDETGSYGYTF
TRBV9	-	TRBJ1-3	CASGAGGSGNTIYF
TRBV2	-	TRBJ2-7	CASSAGTGRHEQYF
TRBV6-5	few	TRBJ1-2	CASLGRGRTYGYTF
TRBV30	-	TRBJ1-2	CAWRDSNYGYTF
TRBV6-5	-	TRBJ1-3	CASSYSSSGAGNTIYF
TRBV2	-	TRBJ2-2	CASSAQDRSNTGELFF
TRBV5-1	-	TRBJ2-1	CASAPPGYNEQFF
TRBV19	-	TRBJ2-1	CASSLQPGLAGDNEQFF
TRBV3-1/TRBV3-2	-	TRBJ1-1	CASSQDPGRAFF
TRBV2	-	TRBJ2-2	CASTPDGTANTGELFF
TRBV19	-	TRBJ2-3	CASSPGQVKADTQYF
TRBV28	-	TRBJ1-2	CASSPGQNYGYTF
TRBV5-6	-	TRBJ2-2	CASSFGGGELFF
TRBV9	-	TRBJ2-1	CASSPYEGLSSYNEQFF
TRBV5-1	-	TRBJ1-1	CASSLGHTGTEAFF